This T cell receptor (beta chain) originates from a study of cytomegalovirus exposure and HLA in healthy donors. The germline V and J ends were trimmed by 3 bases and 1 base, with 11 bases remaining between them. The germline CDR1 and CDR2 sequences are GTSNPN and SVGIG (reference sequence). The CDR3 totals 14 residues. The PCR employed 60 Vbeta primers together with 13 Jbeta primers. Some clones are missing from TCRdb's copy, which holds only in-frame ones; the method was immunoSEQ multiplex PCR. The table records around 200,000 clones, around 83% of them present only once. The receptor's source is a girl aged 5-17 years in good health and CMV-seronegative. V is TRBV30 and J is TRBJ2-3; D is possibly TRBD2 (7 bases). What was sequenced was PBMCs. The CDR3 sequence is CAWRGRGRTDTQYF. The CDR3 DNA is TGTGCCTGGAGAGGGCGGGGGCGCACAGATACGCAGTATTTT.